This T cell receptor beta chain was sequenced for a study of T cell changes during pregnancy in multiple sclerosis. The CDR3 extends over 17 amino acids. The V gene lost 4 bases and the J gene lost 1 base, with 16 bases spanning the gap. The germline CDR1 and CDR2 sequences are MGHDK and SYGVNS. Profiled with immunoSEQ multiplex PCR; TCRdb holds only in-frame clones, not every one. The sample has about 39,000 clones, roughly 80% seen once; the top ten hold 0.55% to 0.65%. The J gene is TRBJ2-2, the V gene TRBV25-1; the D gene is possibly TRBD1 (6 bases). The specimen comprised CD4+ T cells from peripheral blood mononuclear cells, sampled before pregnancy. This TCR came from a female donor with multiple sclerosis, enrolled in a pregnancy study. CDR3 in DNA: TGTGCCAGCAGTGTTATCCGGGACACCTTGAACACCGGGGAGCTGTTTTTT. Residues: CASSVIRDTLNTGELFF.